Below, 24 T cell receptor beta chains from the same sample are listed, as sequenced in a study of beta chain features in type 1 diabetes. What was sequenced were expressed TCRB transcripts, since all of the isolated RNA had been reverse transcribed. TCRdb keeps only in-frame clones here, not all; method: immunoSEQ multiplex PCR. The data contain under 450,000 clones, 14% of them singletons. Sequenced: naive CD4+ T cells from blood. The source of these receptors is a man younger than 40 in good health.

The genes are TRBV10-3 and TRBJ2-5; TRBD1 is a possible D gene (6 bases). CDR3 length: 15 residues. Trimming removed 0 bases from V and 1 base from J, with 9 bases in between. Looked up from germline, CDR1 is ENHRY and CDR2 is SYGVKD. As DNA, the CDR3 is TGTGCCATCAGTGAGTCCAGGGGCGGCCAAGAGACCCAGTACTTC. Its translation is CAISESRGGQETQYF.

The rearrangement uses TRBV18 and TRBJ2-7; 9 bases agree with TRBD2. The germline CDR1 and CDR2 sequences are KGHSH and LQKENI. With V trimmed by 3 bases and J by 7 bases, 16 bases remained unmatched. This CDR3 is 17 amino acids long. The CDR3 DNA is TGTGCCAGCTCACCGGGAGGGGATAGCGGGAGATTGGGGGAGCAGTACGTC. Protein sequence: CASSPGGDSGRLGEQYV.

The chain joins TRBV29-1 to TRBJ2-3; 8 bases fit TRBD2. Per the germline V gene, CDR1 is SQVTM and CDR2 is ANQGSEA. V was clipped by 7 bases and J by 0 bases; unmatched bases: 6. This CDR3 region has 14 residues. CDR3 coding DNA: TGCAGCGCCAAACTAGCGGCGAGCACAGATACGCAGTATTTT. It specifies CSAKLAASTDTQYF.

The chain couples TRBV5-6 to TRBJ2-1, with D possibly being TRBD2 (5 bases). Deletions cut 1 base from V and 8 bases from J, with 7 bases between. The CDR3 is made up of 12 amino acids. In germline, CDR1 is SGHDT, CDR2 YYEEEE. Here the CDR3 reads CASSLTRDEQFF. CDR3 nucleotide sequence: TGTGCCAGCAGCTTGACGCGGGATGAGCAGTTCTTC.

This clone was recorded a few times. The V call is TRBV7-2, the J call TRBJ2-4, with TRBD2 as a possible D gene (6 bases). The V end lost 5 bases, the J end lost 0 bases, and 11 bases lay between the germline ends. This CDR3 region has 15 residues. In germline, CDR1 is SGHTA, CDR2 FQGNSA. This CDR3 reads CASSPPGLAKNIQYF. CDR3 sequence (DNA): TGTGCCAGCAGCCCACCGGGACTAGCCAAAAACATTCAGTACTTC. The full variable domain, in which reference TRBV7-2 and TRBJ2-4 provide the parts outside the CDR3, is GAGVSQSPSNKVTEKGKDVELRCDPISGHTALYWYRQSLGQGLEFLIYFQGNSAPDKSGLPSDRFSAERTGGSVSTLTIQRTQQEDSAVYLCASSPPGLAKNIQYFGAGTRLSVL.

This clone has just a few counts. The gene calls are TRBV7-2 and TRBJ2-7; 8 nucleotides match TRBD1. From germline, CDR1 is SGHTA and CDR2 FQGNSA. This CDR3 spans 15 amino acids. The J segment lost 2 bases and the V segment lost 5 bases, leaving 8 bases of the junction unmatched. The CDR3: CASSITGGPTYEQYF. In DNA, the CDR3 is TGTGCCAGCAGCATAACAGGGGGTCCCACCTACGAGCAGTACTTC.

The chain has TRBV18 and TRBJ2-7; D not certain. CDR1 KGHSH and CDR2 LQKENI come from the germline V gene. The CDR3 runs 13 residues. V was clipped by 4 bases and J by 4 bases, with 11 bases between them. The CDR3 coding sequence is TGTGCCAGCTCACGCGTTGAAGGGTACGAGCAGTACTTC. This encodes CASSRVEGYEQYF.

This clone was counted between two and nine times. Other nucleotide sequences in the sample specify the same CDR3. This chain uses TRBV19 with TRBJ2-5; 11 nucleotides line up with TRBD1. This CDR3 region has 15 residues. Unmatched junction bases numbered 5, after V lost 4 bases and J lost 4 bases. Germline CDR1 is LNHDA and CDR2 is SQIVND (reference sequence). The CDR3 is CASSTGTGGGETQYF. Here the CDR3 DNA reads TGTGCCAGTAGTACGGGGACAGGGGGAGGAGAGACCCAGTACTTC.

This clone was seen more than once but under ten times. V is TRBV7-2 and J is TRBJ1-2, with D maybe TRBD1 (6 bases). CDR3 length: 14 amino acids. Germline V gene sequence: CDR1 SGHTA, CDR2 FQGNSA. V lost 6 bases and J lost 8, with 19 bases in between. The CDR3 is CASRADPGDGGYTF. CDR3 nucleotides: TGTGCCAGCAGAGCCGACCCAGGGGACGGGGGCTACACCTTC.

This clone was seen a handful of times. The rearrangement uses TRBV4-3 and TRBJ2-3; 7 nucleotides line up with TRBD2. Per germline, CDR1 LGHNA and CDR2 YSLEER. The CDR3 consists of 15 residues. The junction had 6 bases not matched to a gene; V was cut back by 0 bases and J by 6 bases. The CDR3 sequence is CASSQDRGSQDTQYF. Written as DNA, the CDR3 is TGCGCCAGCAGCCAAGATCGCGGGAGTCAGGATACGCAGTATTTT.

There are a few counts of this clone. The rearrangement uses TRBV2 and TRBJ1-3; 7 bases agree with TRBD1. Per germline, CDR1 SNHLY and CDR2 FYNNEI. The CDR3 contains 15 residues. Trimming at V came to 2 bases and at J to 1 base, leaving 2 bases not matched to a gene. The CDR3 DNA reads TGTGCCAGCAGTGAACTGACAGGGTCTGGAAACACCATATATTTT. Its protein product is CASSELTGSGNTIYF.

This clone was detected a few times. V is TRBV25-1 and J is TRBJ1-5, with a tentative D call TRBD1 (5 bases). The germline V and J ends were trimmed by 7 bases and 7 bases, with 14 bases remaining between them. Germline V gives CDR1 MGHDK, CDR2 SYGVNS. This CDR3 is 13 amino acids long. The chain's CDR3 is CASKGQGGQPQHF. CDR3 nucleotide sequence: TGTGCCAGCAAGGGGCAGGGAGGCCAGCCCCAGCATTTT.

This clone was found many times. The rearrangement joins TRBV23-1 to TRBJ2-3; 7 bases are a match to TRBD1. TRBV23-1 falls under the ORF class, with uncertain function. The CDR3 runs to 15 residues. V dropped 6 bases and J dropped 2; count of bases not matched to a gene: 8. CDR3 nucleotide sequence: TGCGCCAGCAGCAGGACAGGCCCCGACACAGATACGCAGTATTTT. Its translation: CASSRTGPDTDTQYF.

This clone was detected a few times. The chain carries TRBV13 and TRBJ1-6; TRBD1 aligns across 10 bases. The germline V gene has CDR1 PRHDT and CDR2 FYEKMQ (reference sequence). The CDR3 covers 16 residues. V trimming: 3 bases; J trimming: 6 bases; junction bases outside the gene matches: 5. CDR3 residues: CASSFGTGAGNSPLHF. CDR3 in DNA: TGTGCCAGCAGCTTCGGGACAGGGGCGGGTAATTCACCCCTCCACTTT. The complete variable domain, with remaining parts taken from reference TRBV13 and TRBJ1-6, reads AAGVIQSPRHLIKEKRETATLKCYPIPRHDTVYWYQQGPGQDPQFLISFYEKMQSDKGSIPDRFSAQQFSDYHSELNMSSLELGDSALYFCASSFGTGAGNSPLHFGNGTRLTVT.

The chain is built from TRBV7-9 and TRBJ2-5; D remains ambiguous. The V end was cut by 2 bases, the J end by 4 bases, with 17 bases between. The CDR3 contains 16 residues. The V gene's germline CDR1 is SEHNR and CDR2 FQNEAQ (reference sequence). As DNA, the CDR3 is TGTGCCAGCAGCTTACAGTCGGCAAGGGTCCGAGAGACCCAGTACTTC. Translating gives CASSLQSARVRETQYF.

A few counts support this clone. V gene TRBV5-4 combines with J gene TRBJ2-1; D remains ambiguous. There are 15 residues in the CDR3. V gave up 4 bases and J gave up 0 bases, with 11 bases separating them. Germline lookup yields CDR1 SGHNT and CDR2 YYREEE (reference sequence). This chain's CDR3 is CASSAGQLSYNEQFF. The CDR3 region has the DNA TGTGCCAGCAGCGCCGGGCAGCTCTCCTACAATGAGCAGTTCTTC. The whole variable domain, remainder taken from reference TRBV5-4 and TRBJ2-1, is ETGVTQSPTHLIKTRGQQVTLRCSSQSGHNTVSWYQQALGQGPQFIFQYYREEENGRGNFPPRFSGLQFPNYSSELNVNALELDDSALYLCASSAGQLSYNEQFFGPGTRLTVL.

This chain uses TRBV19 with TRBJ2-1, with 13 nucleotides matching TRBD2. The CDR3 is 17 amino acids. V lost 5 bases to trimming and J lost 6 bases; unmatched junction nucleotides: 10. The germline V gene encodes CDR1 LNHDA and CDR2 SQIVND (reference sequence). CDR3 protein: CASSSGLAGVGGNEQFF. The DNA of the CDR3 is TGTGCCAGTAGTTCAGGACTAGCGGGAGTCGGTGGCAATGAGCAGTTCTTC.

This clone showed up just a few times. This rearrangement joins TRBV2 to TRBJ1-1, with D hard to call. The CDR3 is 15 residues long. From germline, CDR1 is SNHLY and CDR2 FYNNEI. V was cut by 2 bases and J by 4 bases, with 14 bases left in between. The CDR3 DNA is TGTGCCAGCAGTGAACAGACATTCTGGAGCACTGAAGCTTTCTTT. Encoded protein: CASSEQTFWSTEAFF.

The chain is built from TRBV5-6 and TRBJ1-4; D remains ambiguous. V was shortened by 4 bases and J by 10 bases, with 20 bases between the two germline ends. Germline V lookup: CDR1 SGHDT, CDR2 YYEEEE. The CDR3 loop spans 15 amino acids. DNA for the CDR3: TGTGCCAGCAGCCCCTTGACCTTAGGAGGTGGAAAACTGTTTTTT. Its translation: CASSPLTLGGGKLFF.

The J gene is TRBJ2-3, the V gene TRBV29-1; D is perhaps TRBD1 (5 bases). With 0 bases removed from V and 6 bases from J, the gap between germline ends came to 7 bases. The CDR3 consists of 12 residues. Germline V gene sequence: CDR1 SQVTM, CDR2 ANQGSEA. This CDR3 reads CSVEDGADTQYF. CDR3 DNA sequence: TGCAGCGTTGAAGATGGGGCTGATACGCAGTATTTT.

CDR3 DNA: TGTGCCAGCAGTGAATATGAGCAGTTCTTC. As protein: CASSEYEQFF. J is TRBJ2-1 and V is TRBV2; no definite D call. CDR3 length: 10 amino acids. V lost 2 bases to trimming and J lost 8 bases, with 1 base between them. Germline V gene sequence: CDR1 SNHLY, CDR2 FYNNEI.

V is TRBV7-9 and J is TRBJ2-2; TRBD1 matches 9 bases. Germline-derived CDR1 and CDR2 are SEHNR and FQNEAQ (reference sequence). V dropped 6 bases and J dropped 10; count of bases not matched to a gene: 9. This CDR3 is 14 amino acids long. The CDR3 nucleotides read TGTGCCAGCAGGTCCGGGACAGGGTCCGAGGAGCTGTTTTTT. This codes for CASRSGTGSEELFF.

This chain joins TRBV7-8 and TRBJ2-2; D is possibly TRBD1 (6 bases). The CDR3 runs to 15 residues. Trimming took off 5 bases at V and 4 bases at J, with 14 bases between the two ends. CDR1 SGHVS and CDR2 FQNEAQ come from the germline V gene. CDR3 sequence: CASSNSGVFTGELFF. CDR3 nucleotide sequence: TGTGCCAGCAGCAACTCAGGGGTTTTCACCGGGGAGCTGTTTTTT.

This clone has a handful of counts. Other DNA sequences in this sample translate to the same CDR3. The CDR3 coding sequence is TGTGCCAGCAGCCCTAGCGGGGCTAGCACAGATACGCAGTATTTT. Residues: CASSPSGASTDTQYF. This chain links TRBV7-2 with TRBJ2-3; TRBD2 matches at 9 bases. The CDR3 has 15 amino acids. V shed 5 bases, J shed 0 bases, and the junction held 3 bases outside the gene matches. CDR1 and CDR2 from the germline V gene are SGHTA and FQGNSA.